The 7 T cell receptor beta chains given below trace back to one sample, sequenced in a study of CD8 T cells in Susac syndrome. Reverse transcription used about 0.5 to 1 ug RNA and random hexamers. TCRdb analysed the immunoSEQ multiplex PCR reads with MiXCR anew, one entry per CDR3 protein. The profile shows hundreds of thousands of distinct CDR3 sequences, nearly 97% of them singletons. Sequenced: CD4+ T cells from PBMCs. The source is a human donor with multiple sclerosis.

This clonotype has just a few counts. V usage is TRBV20-1 and J usage is TRBJ2-7; 10 bases match TRBD1. The CDR3 loop spans 13 amino acids. In germline, CDR1 is DFQATT, CDR2 SNEGSKA (reference sequence). Trimming at V came to 4 bases and at J to 4 bases, leaving 4 bases not matched to a gene. The CDR3 reads CSATPGQGYEQYF. DNA for the CDR3: TGCAGTGCTACCCCGGGACAGGGGTACGAGCAGTACTTC.

The chain combines TRBV2 with TRBJ1-6, with 10 bases lining up with TRBD1. The CDR3 sequence is 15 residues long. Per the germline V gene, CDR1 is SNHLY and CDR2 is FYNNEI. With V trimmed by 4 bases and J by 9 bases, 6 bases remained unmatched. CDR3 DNA: TGTGCCAGCAGTGCACTGGGACAGGGGAGTTCACCCCTCCACTTT. This gives the protein CASSALGQGSSPLHF.

This chain joins TRBV20-1 and TRBJ2-5; the match to TRBD2 covers 12 bases. The CDR3 spans 15 residues. J was trimmed by 2 bases and V by 3 bases; bases with no gene match: 4. From germline, CDR1 is DFQATT and CDR2 SNEGSKA (reference sequence). CDR3 sequence reads: CSASPLAGGQETQYF. The CDR3 DNA sequence: TGCAGTGCTAGCCCACTAGCGGGGGGTCAAGAGACCCAGTACTTC.

The chain joins TRBV12-3 or TRBV12-4 to TRBJ2-3; possibly TRBD1 for D (6 bases). The CDR3 runs 17 residues. V was trimmed by 2 bases and J by 3 bases, leaving 18 bases between them. The CDR3 loop reads CASSLLIGPQGTDTQYF. The CDR3 DNA sequence: TGTGCCAGCAGTTTATTAATCGGACCCCAGGGGACAGATACGCAGTATTTT.

The chain recombines TRBV3-1 with TRBJ2-7, with a tentative D call TRBD2 (7 bases). The V and J ends lost 5 bases and 0 bases respectively, with 14 bases between them. Germline values: CDR1 LGHDT, CDR2 YNNKEL (reference sequence). CDR3 length: 15 residues. CDR3 sequence reads: CASSYRGALSYEQYF. The CDR3 coding sequence is TGTGCCAGCAGCTACCGGGGGGCCCTCTCCTACGAGCAGTACTTC.

The chain combines TRBV10-1 with TRBJ2-5, with D possibly being TRBD1 (6 bases). The CDR3 consists of 13 residues. From germline, CDR1 is WNHNN and CDR2 SYGVQD (reference sequence). V lost 3 bases and J 1 base, leaving 6 bases between the germline ends. The CDR3 loop reads CASSDRGQETQYF. Here the CDR3 DNA reads TGCGCCAGCAGTGACAGGGGCCAAGAGACCCAGTACTTC.

The V call is TRBV3-1, the J call TRBJ1-1; no clear D. Trimming took off 4 bases at V and 10 bases at J, with 16 bases between the two ends. The CDR3 contains 13 residues. CDR1 LGHDT and CDR2 YNNKEL come from the germline V gene (reference sequence). CDR3 sequence: CASSPRQALAAFF. In nucleotides, the CDR3 is TGTGCCAGCAGCCCGCGCCAAGCCCTGGCAGCTTTCTTT.